The clone carrying this TCR beta chain was counted a few times. Antigen: not known. This record comes from a study of neurological immune-mediated disorders. The junction had 5 bases not matched to a gene; V was cut back by 6 bases and J by 3 bases. Per germline, CDR1 SQVTM and CDR2 ANQGSEA. The CDR3 is 13 amino acids. Regarding the study as a whole: The repertoires of 18 of 34 multiple sclerosis patients fell into one related-CDR3 cluster (a possible signature) under phylogenetic grouping.

It was from 2 million PBMCs stored at -80 C that the unsorted libraries were obtained. TCRdb processed the 5' RACE reads anew with MiXCR; each CDR3 protein has one entry. This table holds fewer than 80,000 distinct CDR3 sequences, around 5.2% found once. The TCR sequence derives from a young woman with multiple sclerosis. The chain joins TRBV29-1 to TRBJ1-5, with 7 bases lining up with TRBD1. The specimen sequenced was PBMCs. The DNA of the CDR3 is TGCAGCGTGTCCGGGACAGTCAATCAGCCCCAGCATTTT. Protein sequence: CSVSGTVNQPQHF.